This T cell receptor (beta chain) was identified during a study of Graves' ophthalmopathy and Graves' hyperthyroidism. Study background: Hyperthyroidism showing no ophthalmopathy within 18 months of follow-up was stable.

This clonotype was seen repeatedly, ten times or more. Amplifying from RNA transcripts, the study obtained TCR beta CDR3 regions. Scientists carried out first-round RT-PCR using HTBI primers and then a second-round multiplex PCR. TCRdb called the multiplex PCR reads again in MiXCR, with one record for every CDR3 protein. The sample has 580,000 or so distinct CDR3 sequences, approximately 37% seen once. The study excluded patients with other autoimmune diseases, uncontrolled infections, pregnancy or lactation. Sequenced material: peripheral blood or thyroid tissue (not recorded which). This clonotype was obtained from an adult man with Graves' hyperthyroidism.

In DNA, the CDR3 is TGTGCCAGCAGACCCGACGGAGGGAGGGGTGAGACCCAGTACTTC. Protein sequence: CASRPDGGRGETQYF. The J gene is TRBJ2-5, the V gene TRBV6-5, with 7 bases lining up with TRBD2. The CDR3 spans 15 residues. Germline CDR1 and CDR2: MNHEY and SVGAGI. The V gene end was trimmed by 6 bases and the J gene end by 5 bases; junction bases not matched to a gene: 12.